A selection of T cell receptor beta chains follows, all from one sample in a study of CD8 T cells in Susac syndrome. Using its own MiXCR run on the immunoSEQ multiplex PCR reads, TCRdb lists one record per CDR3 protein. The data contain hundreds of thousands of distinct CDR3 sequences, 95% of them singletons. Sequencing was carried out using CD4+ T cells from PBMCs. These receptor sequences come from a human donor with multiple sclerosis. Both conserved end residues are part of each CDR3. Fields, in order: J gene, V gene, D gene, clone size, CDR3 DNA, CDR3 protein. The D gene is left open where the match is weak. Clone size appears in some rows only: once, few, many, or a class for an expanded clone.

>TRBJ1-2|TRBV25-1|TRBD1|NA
TGTGCCAGCAGTGCACCGGGACAGGGGGACTATGGCTACACCTTC
CASSAPGQGDYGYTF
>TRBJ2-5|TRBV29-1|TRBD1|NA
TGCAGCGTAGAGGGATGGACAGGGATCGTCGAAGAGACCCAGTACTTC
CSVEGWTGIVEETQYF
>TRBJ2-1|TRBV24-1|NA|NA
TGTGCCACCAGTGATGCCGGGGGGCCCAGCAATGAGCAGTTCTTC
CATSDAGGPSNEQFF
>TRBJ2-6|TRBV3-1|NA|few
TGTGCCAGCAGCTTGGTCCCGTCTGGGGCCAACGTCCTGACTTTC
CASSLVPSGANVLTF
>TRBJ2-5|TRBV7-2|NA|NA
TGTGCCAGCAACCAGGGGATGCTGGGGGAGACCCAGTACTTC
CASNQGMLGETQYF
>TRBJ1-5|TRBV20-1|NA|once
TGCAGTGCTGGGCCCCAGCATTTT
CSAGPQHF
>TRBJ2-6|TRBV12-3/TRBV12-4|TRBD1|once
TGTGCCAGCAGTTTAGGGACAGGGATTGGGGCCAACGTCCTGACTTTC
CASSLGTGIGANVLTF
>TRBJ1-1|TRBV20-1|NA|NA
TGCAGTGCTAGAATAGGAGGGATGAACACTGAAGCTTTCTTT
CSARIGGMNTEAFF
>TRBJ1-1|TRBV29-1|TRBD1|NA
TGCAGCTTAACAGGGGTGGCTGAAGCTTTCTTT
CSLTGVAEAFF
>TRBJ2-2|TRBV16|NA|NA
TGTGCCAGCAGCCTGATGTACACCGGGGAGCTGTTTTTT
CASSLMYTGELFF
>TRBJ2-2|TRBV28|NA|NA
TGTGCCAGCAGTTCGCCTAGCGCGAACACCGGGGAGCTGTTTTTT
CASSSPSANTGELFF
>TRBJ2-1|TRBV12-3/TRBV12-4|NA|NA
TGTGCCAGCAGTTTAACTGGGGCCTACAATGAGCAGTTCTTC
CASSLTGAYNEQFF
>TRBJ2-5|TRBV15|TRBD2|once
TGTGCCACCAGCAGAGTGGCGACTAGCGGGGGGGCAGTAGAGACCCAGTACTTC
CATSRVATSGGAVETQYF
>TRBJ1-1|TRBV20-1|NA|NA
TGCAGTGCTAGGGCCGGGACATCCAACACTGAAGCTTTCTTT
CSARAGTSNTEAFF
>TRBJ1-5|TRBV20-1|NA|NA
TGCAGTGCTGGCACCACTAGCAATCAGCCCCAGCATTTT
CSAGTTSNQPQHF
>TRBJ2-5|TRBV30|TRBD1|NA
TGTGCCTGGAGTGTAACAGGGGGGAAGACCCAGTACTTC
CAWSVTGGKTQYF
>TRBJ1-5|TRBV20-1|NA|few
TGCAGTGCTGCCCCGCCAGGGGACCAGCCCCAGCATTTT
CSAAPPGDQPQHF
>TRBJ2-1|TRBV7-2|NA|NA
TGTGCCAGTAGCGAGGGTCCCTACAATGAGCAGTTCTTC
CASSEGPYNEQFF
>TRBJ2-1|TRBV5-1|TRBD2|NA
TGCGCCAGCAGCTTCCTAGCGGACTCCTACAATGAGCAGTTCTTC
CASSFLADSYNEQFF
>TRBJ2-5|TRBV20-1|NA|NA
TGCAGTGCGCAGGAGATACGACAGTTTATCCAAGAGACCCAGTACTTC
CSAQEIRQFIQETQYF
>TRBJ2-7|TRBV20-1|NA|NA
TGCAGTGCTACCCGAACCCTCGAGCAGTACTTC
CSATRTLEQYF
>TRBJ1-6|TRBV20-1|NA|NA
TGCAGTGCTGTCCGGGACCCGGGCCGCTCACCCCTCCACTTT
CSAVRDPGRSPLHF
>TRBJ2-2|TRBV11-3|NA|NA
TGTGCCAGCAGCCCCGGGGGACCCGGGACCGGGGAGCTGTTTTTT
CASSPGGPGTGELFF
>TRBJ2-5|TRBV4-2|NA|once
TGTGCCAGCAGCCGAGGGAACCTTAGGGGGGAGACCCAGTACTTC
CASSRGNLRGETQYF
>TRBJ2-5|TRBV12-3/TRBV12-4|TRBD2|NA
TGTGCCAGCACCCTCGCGGGGGGAGAGACCCAGTACTTC
CASTLAGGETQYF
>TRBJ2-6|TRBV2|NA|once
TGTGCCAGGGGGACGGGGAGTTCTGGGGCCAACGTCCTGACTTTC
CARGTGSSGANVLTF
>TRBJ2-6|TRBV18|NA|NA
TGTGCCAGCTCACCACGGGTCTCTGGGGCCAACGTCCTGACTTTC
CASSPRVSGANVLTF
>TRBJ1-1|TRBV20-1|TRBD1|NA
TGCAGTGCTAGAGATCCAAGGACAGGTGGGGCTGAAGCTTTCTTT
CSARDPRTGGAEAFF
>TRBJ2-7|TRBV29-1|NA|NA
TGCAGCGTTCTCTTCGTTAGTAGGGGGGAGCAGTACTTC
CSVLFVSRGEQYF
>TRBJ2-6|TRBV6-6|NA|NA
TGTGCCAGCAGCACGCGGGCTTCTGGGGCCAACGTCCTGACTTTC
CASSTRASGANVLTF
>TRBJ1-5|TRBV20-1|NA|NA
TGCAGTGCTGTCAGGGAGTATAATCAGCCCCAGCATTTT
CSAVREYNQPQHF